This record concerns one TCR beta chain sequence. The target antigen is unknown. The data originate from a study of long-term antiretroviral therapy in people with HIV. Study results and caveats: The range of CDR3 lengths in HIV repertoires proved narrower than that found in controls.

Assay version v3.0 of immunoSEQ was used, and it was run at survey level. The target of sequencing was 40,000-50,000 T-cell genomes per sample. Profiled with immunoSEQ multiplex PCR; TCRdb holds only in-frame clones, not every one. In the table there are more than 20,000 clones, roughly 79% of which are singletons. Germline loops: CDR1 GTSNPN, CDR2 SVGIG (reference sequence). CDR3 length equals 21 residues. Germline trimming cut 6 bases from V and 0 bases from J; bases unmatched to any gene: 20. The clonotype originates from a young man with HIV. Specimen: unsorted PBMCs, collected 0.5 years after starting antiretroviral therapy. V gene TRBV30 combines with J gene TRBJ2-3, with 14 bases aligning to TRBD2. For the CDR3, the DNA is TGTGCCTGCCCGGCACTCCTCTGGACTAGCGGGGGGTATACTAGCACAGATACGCAGTATTTT. Its translation is CACPALLWTSGGYTSTDTQYF.